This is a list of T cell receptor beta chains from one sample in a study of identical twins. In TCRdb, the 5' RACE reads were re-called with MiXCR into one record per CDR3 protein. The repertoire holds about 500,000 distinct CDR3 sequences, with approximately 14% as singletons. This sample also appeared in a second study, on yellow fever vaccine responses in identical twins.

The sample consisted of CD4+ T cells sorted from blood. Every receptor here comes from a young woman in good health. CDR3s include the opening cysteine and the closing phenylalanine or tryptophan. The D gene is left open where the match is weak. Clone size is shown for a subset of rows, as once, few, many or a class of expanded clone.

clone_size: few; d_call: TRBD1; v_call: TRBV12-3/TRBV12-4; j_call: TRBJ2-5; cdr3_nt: TGTGCCAGCAGCCACTGGACAGGGGGTGGAGAGACCCAGTACTTC; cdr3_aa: CASSHWTGGGETQYF
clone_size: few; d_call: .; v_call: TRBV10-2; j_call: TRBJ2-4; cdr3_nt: TGCGCCAGCAGTGAGCCAAAAAACATTCAGTACTTC; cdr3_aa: CASSEPKNIQYF
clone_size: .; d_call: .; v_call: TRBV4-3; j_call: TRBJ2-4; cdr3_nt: TGCGCCAGCAGCCAAGATTACATTCAGTACTTC; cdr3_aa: CASSQDYIQYF
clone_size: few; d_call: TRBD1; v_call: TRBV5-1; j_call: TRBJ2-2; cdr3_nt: TGCGCCAGCAGCTGGGGACAGGGAATTAGCACCGGGGAGCTGTTTTTT; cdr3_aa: CASSWGQGISTGELFF
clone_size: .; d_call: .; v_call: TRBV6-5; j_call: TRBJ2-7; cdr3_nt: TGTGCCAGCAGTTACTCTTCCCGCGTACGCGGACAGCGGGGCTACGAGCAGTACTTC; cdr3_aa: CASSYSSRVRGQRGYEQYF
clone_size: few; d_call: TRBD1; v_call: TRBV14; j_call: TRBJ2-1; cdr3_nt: TGTGCCAGCAGCCAAGATCGGGGACAGGGTTGGAGCTCCTACAATGAGCAGTTCTTC; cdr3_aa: CASSQDRGQGWSSYNEQFF
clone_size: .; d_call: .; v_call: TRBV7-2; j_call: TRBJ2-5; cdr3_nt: TGTGCCAGCAGCTTTAGCGGAACCCCGTACTTC; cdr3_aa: CASSFSGTPYF
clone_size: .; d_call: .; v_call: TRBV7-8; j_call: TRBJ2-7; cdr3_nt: TGTGCCAGCAGCCCCCGGACAGAGACCTACGAGCAGTACTTC; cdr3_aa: CASSPRTETYEQYF
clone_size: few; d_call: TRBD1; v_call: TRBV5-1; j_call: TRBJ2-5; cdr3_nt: TGCGCCAGCAGCTTGGCAGGGGGAGAGACAGAGACCCAGTACTTC; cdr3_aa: CASSLAGGETETQYF
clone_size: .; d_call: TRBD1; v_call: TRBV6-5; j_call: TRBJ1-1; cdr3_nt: TGTGCCAGCAGTTACGAGCAGGGGGCGGAAGCTTTCTTT; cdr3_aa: CASSYEQGAEAFF
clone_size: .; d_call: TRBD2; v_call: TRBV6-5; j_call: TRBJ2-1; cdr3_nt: TGTGCCAGCCTTTACGGGACTAGCGGGAGAAGTGAGCAGTTCTTC; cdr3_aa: CASLYGTSGRSEQFF